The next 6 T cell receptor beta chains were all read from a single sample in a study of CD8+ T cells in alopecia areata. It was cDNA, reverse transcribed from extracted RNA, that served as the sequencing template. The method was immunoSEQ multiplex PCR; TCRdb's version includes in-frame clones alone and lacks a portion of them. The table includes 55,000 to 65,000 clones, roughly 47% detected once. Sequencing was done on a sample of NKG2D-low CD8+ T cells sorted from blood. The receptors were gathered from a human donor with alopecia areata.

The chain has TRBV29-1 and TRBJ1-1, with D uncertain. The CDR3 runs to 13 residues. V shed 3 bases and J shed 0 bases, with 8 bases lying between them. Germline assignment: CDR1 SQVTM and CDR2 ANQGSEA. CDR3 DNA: TGCAGCGTTGATCGGGTTATGAACACTGAAGCTTTCTTT. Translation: CSVDRVMNTEAFF.

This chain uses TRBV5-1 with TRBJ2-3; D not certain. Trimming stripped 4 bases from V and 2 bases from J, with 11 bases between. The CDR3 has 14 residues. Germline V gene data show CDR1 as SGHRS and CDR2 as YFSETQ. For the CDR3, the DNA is TGCGCCAGCAGCCCGGAAGACTTCACAGATACGCAGTATTTT. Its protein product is CASSPEDFTDTQYF.

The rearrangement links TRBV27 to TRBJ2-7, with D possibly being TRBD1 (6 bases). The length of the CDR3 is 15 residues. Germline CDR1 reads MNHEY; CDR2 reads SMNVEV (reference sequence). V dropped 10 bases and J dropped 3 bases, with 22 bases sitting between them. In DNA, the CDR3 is TGTGCCACCCTACCAGGGGCAGGGTCTTTCTACGAGCAGTACTTC. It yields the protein CATLPGAGSFYEQYF.

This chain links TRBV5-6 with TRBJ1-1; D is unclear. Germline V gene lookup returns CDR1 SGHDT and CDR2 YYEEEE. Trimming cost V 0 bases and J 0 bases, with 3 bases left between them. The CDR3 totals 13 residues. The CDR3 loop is CASSLGVNTEAFF. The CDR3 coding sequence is TGTGCCAGCAGCTTGGGGGTGAACACTGAAGCTTTCTTT.

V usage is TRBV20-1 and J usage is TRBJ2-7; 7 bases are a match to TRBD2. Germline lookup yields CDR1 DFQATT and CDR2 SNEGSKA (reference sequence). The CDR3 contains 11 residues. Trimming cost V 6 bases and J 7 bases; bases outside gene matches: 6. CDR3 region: CSAPGGWEQYF. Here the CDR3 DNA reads TGCAGTGCCCCGGGGGGTTGGGAGCAGTACTTC.

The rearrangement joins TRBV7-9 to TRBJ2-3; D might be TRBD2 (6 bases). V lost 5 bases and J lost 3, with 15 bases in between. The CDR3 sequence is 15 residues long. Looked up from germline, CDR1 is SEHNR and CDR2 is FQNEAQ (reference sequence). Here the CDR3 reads CASSLPEGRTDTQYF. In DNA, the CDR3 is TGTGCCAGCAGCCTCCCGGAGGGGAGGACAGATACGCAGTATTTT.